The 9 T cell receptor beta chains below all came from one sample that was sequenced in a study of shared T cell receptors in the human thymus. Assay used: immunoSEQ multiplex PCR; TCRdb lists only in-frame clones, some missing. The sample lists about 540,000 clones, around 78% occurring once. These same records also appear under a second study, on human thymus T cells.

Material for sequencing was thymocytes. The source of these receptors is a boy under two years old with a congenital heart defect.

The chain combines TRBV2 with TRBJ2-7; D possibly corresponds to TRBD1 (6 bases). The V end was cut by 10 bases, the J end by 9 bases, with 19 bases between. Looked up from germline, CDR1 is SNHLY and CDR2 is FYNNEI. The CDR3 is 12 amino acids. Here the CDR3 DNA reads TGTGCCACTCAGGGGCACCAAAGGTGGCAGTACTTC. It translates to CATQGHQRWQYF.

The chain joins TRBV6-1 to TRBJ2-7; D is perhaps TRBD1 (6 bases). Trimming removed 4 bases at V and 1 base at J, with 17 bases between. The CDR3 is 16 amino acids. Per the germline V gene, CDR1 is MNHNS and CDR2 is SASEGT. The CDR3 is CASSGGNRVGSYEQYF. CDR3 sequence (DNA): TGTGCCAGCAGTGGAGGAAACAGGGTAGGATCCTACGAGCAGTACTTC.

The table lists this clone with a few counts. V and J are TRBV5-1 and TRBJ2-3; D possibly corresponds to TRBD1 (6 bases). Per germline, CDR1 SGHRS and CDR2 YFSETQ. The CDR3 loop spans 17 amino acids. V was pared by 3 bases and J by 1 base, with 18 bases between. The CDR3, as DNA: TGCGCCAGCAGCTCCGCCCTACAGGGAGACTGCACAGATACGCAGTATTTT. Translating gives CASSSALQGDCTDTQYF.

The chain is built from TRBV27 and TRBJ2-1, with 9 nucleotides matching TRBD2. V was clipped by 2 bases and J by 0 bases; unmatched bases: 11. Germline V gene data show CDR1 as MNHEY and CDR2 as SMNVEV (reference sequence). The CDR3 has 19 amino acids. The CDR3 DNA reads TGTGCCAGCAGTTTAAGGCGGGAGGGGGTCATGAGCTCCTACAATGAGCAGTTCTTC. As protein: CASSLRREGVMSSYNEQFF.

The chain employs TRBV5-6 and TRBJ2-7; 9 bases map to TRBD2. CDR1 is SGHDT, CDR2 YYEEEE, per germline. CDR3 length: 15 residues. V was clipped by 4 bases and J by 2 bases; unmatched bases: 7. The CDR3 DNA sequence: TGTGCCAGCAGCGGTAGGGGCGGGAGGGCCTACGAGCAGTACTTC. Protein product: CASSGRGGRAYEQYF.

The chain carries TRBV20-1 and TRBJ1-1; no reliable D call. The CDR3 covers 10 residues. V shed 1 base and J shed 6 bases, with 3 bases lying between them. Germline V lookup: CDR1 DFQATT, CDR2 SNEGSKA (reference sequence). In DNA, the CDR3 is TGCAGTGCTAGAGCAGCTGAAGCTTTCTTT. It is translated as CSARAAEAFF.

This CDR3 reads CASSQARRTSPDTGELFF. CDR3 coding DNA: TGTGCCAGCAGCCAAGCCAGGCGGACTAGCCCCGACACCGGGGAGCTGTTTTTT. This chain uses TRBV14 with TRBJ2-2; 8 bases are shared with TRBD2. J was trimmed by 3 bases and V by 1 base; bases with no gene match: 10. From germline, CDR1 is SGHDN and CDR2 FVKESK. The CDR3 loop spans 18 amino acids.

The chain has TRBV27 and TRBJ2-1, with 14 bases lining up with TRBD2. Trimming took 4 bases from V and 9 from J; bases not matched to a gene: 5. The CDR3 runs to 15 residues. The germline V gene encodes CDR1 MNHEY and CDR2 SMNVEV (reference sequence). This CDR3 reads CASSSRLAGGSEQFF. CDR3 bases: TGTGCCAGCAGTTCCCGACTAGCGGGAGGGTCTGAGCAGTTCTTC.

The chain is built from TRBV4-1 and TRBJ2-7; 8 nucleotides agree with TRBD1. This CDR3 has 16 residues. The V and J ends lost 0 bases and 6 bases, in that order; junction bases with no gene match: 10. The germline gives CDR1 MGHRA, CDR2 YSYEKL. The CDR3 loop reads CASSQDEDRDISEQYF. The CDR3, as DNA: TGCGCCAGCAGCCAAGATGAGGACAGGGACATCTCCGAGCAGTACTTC.